This T cell receptor (beta chain) is drawn from a study of T-cell reconstitution after alpha-beta-depleted transplantation in children. The CDR3 loop spans 18 amino acids. Germline V CDR1 and CDR2: SGDLS, YYNGEE. V dropped 4 bases and J dropped 5; count of bases not matched to a gene: 17. The TCRbeta library incorporated unique molecular identifiers. TCRdb fed the PCR reads into MiXCR, producing one record per CDR3 protein. The data show 490,000 or so distinct CDR3 sequences, approximately 12% seen once. This clonotype was seen a single time. The chain joins TRBV9 to TRBJ2-7; TRBD2 matches at 11 bases. Sequenced material: PBMCs from the stem cell graft donor, taken from the stem cell graft. This sequence originates from a human donor who donated a stem cell graft to a child with combined immunodeficiency. CDR3 nucleotides: TGTGCCAGCAGCCCAGACGCTTTCACACTAGCGGGAGAGGACGAGCAGTACTTC. Amino acids: CASSPDAFTLAGEDEQYF.